These T cell receptor beta chains were read from a single sample in a study of blood T cell repertoires in COVID-19. TCRdb's table, derived via immunoSEQ multiplex PCR, lists solely in-frame clones and lacks some. Of about 300,000 clones detected, 90% appear once; the ten largest clones hold around 4.4%. Source material: PBMCs or T cells enriched from blood (not recorded which). Source of these receptors: a young woman with acute COVID-19. The CDR3 runs from the conserved cysteine through the conserved F or W. The D gene is left open where the match is weak. The size field is filled for only some rows; it gives once, few, many or a size class.

-	TRBJ2-3	-	TRBV6-1	CASSWGVADTQYF	TGTGCCAGCAGTTGGGGAGTGGCAGATACGCAGTATTTT
-	TRBJ1-3	-	TRBV5-1	CASSLVVQGGGGNTIYF	TGCGCCAGCAGCTTGGTGGTGCAGGGCGGTGGCGGAAACACCATATATTTT
TRBD1	TRBJ2-1	once	TRBV5-6	CASSFGRGNEQFF	TGTGCCAGCAGCTTCGGCAGGGGGAATGAGCAGTTCTTC
TRBD1	TRBJ1-2	-	TRBV29-1	CSVRDREDYGYTF	TGCAGCGTCCGGGACAGGGAAGACTATGGCTACACCTTC
TRBD2	TRBJ2-1	-	TRBV20-1	CSASPAGGVVGQFF	TGCAGTGCTAGTCCAGCGGGAGGGGTAGTGGGGCAGTTCTTC
TRBD2	TRBJ2-3	-	TRBV11-2	CASSLSGGSTDTQYF	TGTGCCAGCAGCTTAAGCGGGGGGAGCACAGATACGCAGTATTTT
-	TRBJ2-7	-	TRBV28	CASSSSAYEQYF	TGTGCCAGCAGTTCCAGTGCCTACGAGCAGTACTTC
-	TRBJ2-7	-	TRBV14	CASSQEWPGREQYF	TGTGCCAGCAGCCAAGAATGGCCGGGGAGAGAGCAGTACTTC
-	TRBJ1-1	-	TRBV2	CAQVVPLGTEAFF	TGTGCCCAGGTAGTCCCGTTGGGCACTGAAGCTTTCTTT
TRBD1	TRBJ2-2	-	TRBV30	CAWDRVVSGELFF	TGTGCCTGGGACAGGGTAGTGTCCGGGGAGCTGTTTTTT
TRBD1	TRBJ1-6	-	TRBV9	CASSVATGQNSPLHF	TGTGCCAGCAGCGTAGCGACAGGGCAAAATTCACCCCTCCACTTT
-	TRBJ1-2	-	TRBV19	CASSIISAPYGYTF	TGTGCCAGTAGTATAATTAGCGCTCCCTATGGCTACACCTTC
TRBD1	TRBJ1-2	-	TRBV19	CASSISVTGGPHTF	TGTGCCAGTAGTATATCGGTGACAGGGGGCCCGCACACCTTC
TRBD1	TRBJ1-2	-	TRBV27	CASSSSTGAPLNYGYTF	TGTGCCAGCAGTTCCTCGACAGGGGCCCCCCTTAACTATGGCTACACCTTC
TRBD2	TRBJ2-7	-	TRBV28	CATDGTSGAYEQYF	TGTGCCACGGATGGGACTAGCGGGGCCTACGAGCAGTACTTC
-	TRBJ2-3	-	TRBV7-9	CASSLGVLADTQYF	TGTGCCAGCAGCTTAGGGGTACTAGCAGATACGCAGTATTTT
TRBD2	TRBJ2-3	-	TRBV12-5	CASGLGTSAFTDTQYF	TGTGCTAGTGGTTTGGGGACTAGCGCCTTCACAGATACGCAGTATTTT
-	TRBJ2-7	-	TRBV7-9	CASSLGAPGEQYF	TGTGCCAGCAGCTTAGGAGCGCCCGGTGAGCAGTACTTC
TRBD2	TRBJ2-1	-	TRBV18	CASSPPLTSGSTYNEQFF	TGTGCCAGCTCACCACCCCTAACTAGCGGGAGTACCTACAATGAGCAGTTCTTC
TRBD1	TRBJ1-6	once	TRBV7-3	CASSGGQYNSPLHF	TGTGCCAGCAGCGGGGGACAGTATAATTCACCCCTCCACTTT
TRBD1	TRBJ1-4	-	TRBV27	CASSLSTKGARNEKLFF	TGTGCCAGCAGTTTATCGACCAAGGGGGCGCGGAATGAAAAACTGTTTTTT
-	TRBJ2-1	-	TRBV7-9	CASTPSGWSSYNEQFF	TGTGCCAGCACCCCGAGCGGCTGGAGCTCCTACAATGAGCAGTTCTTC
-	TRBJ2-3	-	TRBV14	CASSQGYVAADTQYF	TGTGCCAGCAGCCAAGGGTACGTGGCGGCCGATACGCAGTATTTT
-	TRBJ1-1	-	TRBV6-5	CASSYEVNTEAFF	TGTGCCAGCAGTTACGAGGTAAACACTGAAGCTTTCTTT
TRBD1	TRBJ1-1	-	TRBV24-1	CATMRGRGPEAFF	TGTGCCACCATGAGGGGCAGGGGGCCTGAAGCTTTCTTT
-	TRBJ2-7	once	TRBV7-9	CASSSSRDLSYEQYF	TGTGCCAGCAGCTCCTCGAGGGATCTGTCCTACGAGCAGTACTTC
-	TRBJ2-1	-	TRBV5-5	CASSLGGEHNEQFF	TGTGCCAGCAGCTTGGGTGGGGAGCACAATGAGCAGTTCTTC
-	TRBJ2-2	-	TRBV6-5	CASSLTGNTGELFF	TGTGCCAGCAGTTTAACAGGGAACACCGGGGAGCTGTTTTTT
TRBD1	TRBJ2-2	-	TRBV24-1	CATSDADRGPNTGELFF	TGTGCCACCAGTGATGCCGACAGGGGGCCCAACACCGGGGAGCTGTTTTTT
TRBD1	TRBJ1-3	-	TRBV11-2	CASSFRGLAGNTIYF	TGTGCCAGCAGCTTTAGGGGGCTAGCTGGAAACACCATATATTTT
TRBD1	TRBJ1-4	-	TRBV2	CASRGDRTNEKLFF	TGTGCCAGCAGGGGGGACAGGACTAATGAAAAACTGTTTTTT
-	TRBJ2-3	once	TRBV5-4	CASSLGGRGTDTQYF	TGTGCCAGCAGCTTGGGTGGGAGAGGCACAGATACGCAGTATTTT
-	TRBJ1-1	-	TRBV11-2	CASSLQGYTEAFF	TGTGCCAGCAGCTTACAGGGGTACACTGAAGCTTTCTTT
TRBD2	TRBJ2-3	-	TRBV18	CASSPPGLAGVSQYF	TGTGCCAGCTCACCGCCGGGACTAGCGGGAGTCTCGCAGTATTTT
-	TRBJ2-7	-	TRBV27	CASSLSPDRSYEQYF	TGTGCCAGCAGTTTATCACCCGACAGATCCTACGAGCAGTACTTC
-	TRBJ1-6	-	TRBV28	CASSRDLGRTPLHF	TGTGCCAGCAGCCGGGACCTGGGGAGGACACCCCTCCACTTT
TRBD1	TRBJ1-4	once	TRBV24-1	CATSDPRDSKVRGGEKLFF	TGTGCCACCAGTGACCCGCGGGACAGCAAAGTTCGTGGCGGTGAAAAACTGTTTTTT
TRBD1	TRBJ1-5	-	TRBV28	CASSSGQVVGAQHF	TGTGCCAGCAGTTCGGGACAGGTCGTTGGGGCCCAGCATTTT
TRBD2	TRBJ2-3	-	TRBV19	CASSITSASTDTQYF	TGTGCCAGTAGTATTACTAGCGCTAGCACAGATACGCAGTATTTT
TRBD1	TRBJ1-5	few	TRBV7-6	CASSPMEGAQGAQHF	TGTGCCAGCAGCCCGATGGAGGGGGCACAGGGAGCCCAGCATTTT
TRBD1	TRBJ1-1	-	TRBV19	CASSKWQGDTEAFF	TGTGCCAGTAGTAAATGGCAGGGGGACACTGAAGCTTTCTTT
TRBD1	TRBJ2-7	-	TRBV3-1/TRBV3-2	CASSHGTGDWEQYF	TGTGCCAGCAGCCACGGGACAGGGGATTGGGAGCAGTACTTC
TRBD1	TRBJ1-2	-	TRBV15	CATSRTGQVRGYTF	TGTGCCACCAGCAGGACAGGGCAAGTTCGAGGCTACACCTTC
-	TRBJ2-7	-	TRBV9	CASSVGPGNHYEQYF	TGTGCCAGCAGCGTAGGACCCGGGAATCACTACGAGCAGTACTTC
-	TRBJ2-7	-	TRBV29-1	CSVSRGSYEQYF	TGCAGCGTCAGCAGGGGTTCCTACGAGCAGTACTTC
-	TRBJ2-3	-	TRBV28	CASSSPGHTDTQYF	TGTGCCAGCAGTTCTCCGGGTCACACAGATACGCAGTATTTT
TRBD1	TRBJ2-3	-	TRBV9	CASSVASNRGPGDTQYF	TGTGCCAGCAGCGTAGCTAGTAACAGGGGGCCGGGAGATACGCAGTATTTT
-	TRBJ1-4	-	TRBV19	CASTGIRGTNNEKLFF	TGTGCCAGTACCGGCATTCGGGGGACGAACAATGAAAAACTGTTTTTT
TRBD1	TRBJ1-5	-	TRBV28	CASRSGQGDQPQHF	TGTGCCAGCAGGTCTGGACAGGGAGATCAGCCCCAGCATTTT
TRBD1	TRBJ2-7	many	TRBV7-6	CASSSDRGGFYEQYF	TGTGCCAGCAGCTCAGACAGGGGTGGGTTCTACGAGCAGTACTTC
-	TRBJ1-5	-	TRBV5-6	CASSLGRVRQPQHF	TGTGCCAGCAGCTTGGGGAGGGTGCGTCAGCCCCAGCATTTT
TRBD1	TRBJ1-2	-	TRBV28	CASSPLTGTNYGYTF	TGTGCCAGCAGCCCTCTGACAGGGACTAACTATGGCTACACCTTC
TRBD1	TRBJ1-5	-	TRBV3-1/TRBV3-2	CASSPGQGAQPQHF	TGTGCCAGCAGCCCTGGACAGGGGGCACAGCCCCAGCATTTT
TRBD1	TRBJ1-3	-	TRBV6-5	CASSRDRDGNTIYF	TGTGCCAGCAGTCGGGACAGGGATGGAAACACCATATATTTT
TRBD1	TRBJ2-5	-	TRBV19	CASSFGTGIETQYF	TGTGCCAGTAGTTTCGGGACAGGGATAGAGACCCAGTACTTC
TRBD1	TRBJ1-5	-	TRBV7-8	CASSPGTGLSICGPQHF	TGTGCCAGCAGCCCCGGGACAGGGCTTTCCATATGCGGGCCCCAGCATTTT
TRBD1	TRBJ1-5	-	TRBV5-1	CASSVGQGGNQPQHF	TGCGCCAGCAGCGTAGGACAGGGGGGGAATCAGCCCCAGCATTTT